A selection of T cell receptor beta chains follows, all from one sample in a study of blood T cells in healthy people across ages. One entry per CDR3 protein results from TCRdb running MiXCR on the 5' RACE reads. The data show about 1.6 million distinct CDR3 sequences, almost 35% seen once. The sequenced sample was blood. The receptors come from a woman in her 30s in good health. Both conserved end residues are trimmed from each CDR3. Where a row states a size, it is once, few, many or the class of an expanded clone; other rows omit it.

clone size: once; CDR3 length: 13; V gene: TRBV20-1; J gene: TRBJ2-1; CDR3 protein: SWDSGGLSYNEQF
clone size: once; CDR3 length: 16; V gene: TRBV6-1; J gene: TRBJ1-5; CDR3 protein: ASSSPQGAFPTNQPQH
clone size: -; CDR3 length: 14; V gene: TRBV24-1; J gene: TRBJ2-1; CDR3 protein: ATSDLSGSTHNEQF
clone size: -; CDR3 length: 10; V gene: TRBV11-2; J gene: TRBJ1-1; CDR3 protein: ASSVSGREAF
clone size: -; CDR3 length: 13; V gene: TRBV12-3/TRBV12-4; J gene: TRBJ2-1; CDR3 protein: GSSTRTSSYNEQF
clone size: few; CDR3 length: 11; V gene: TRBV20-1; J gene: TRBJ2-1; CDR3 protein: SAKRGEYNEQF
clone size: -; CDR3 length: 11; V gene: TRBV29-1; J gene: TRBJ2-7; CDR3 protein: SVVSDRAYEQY
clone size: -; CDR3 length: 14; V gene: TRBV4-1; J gene: TRBJ1-1; CDR3 protein: ASSLALVRDGMAAF
clone size: -; CDR3 length: 13; V gene: TRBV7-2; J gene: -; CDR3 protein: ASSLVGDRGYEQY
clone size: -; CDR3 length: 12; V gene: TRBV7-6; J gene: TRBJ2-5; CDR3 protein: ASSSPIGQETQY
clone size: few; CDR3 length: 13; V gene: TRBV11-2; J gene: TRBJ2-7; CDR3 protein: ASSLVQGPAYEQY
clone size: many; CDR3 length: 11; V gene: TRBV20-1; J gene: TRBJ2-5; CDR3 protein: SARAGYQETQY
clone size: few; CDR3 length: 15; V gene: TRBV7-9; J gene: TRBJ1-1; CDR3 protein: ASSLVRGLGVSTEAF
clone size: -; CDR3 length: 14; V gene: TRBV29-1; J gene: TRBJ2-1; CDR3 protein: SVDRPRGASYNEQF
clone size: few; CDR3 length: 11; V gene: TRBV27; J gene: TRBJ2-7; CDR3 protein: ARGGPRLYEQY
clone size: -; CDR3 length: 13; V gene: TRBV5-6; J gene: TRBJ1-6; CDR3 protein: ASSIRTGGGSPLH
clone size: many; CDR3 length: 15; V gene: TRBV11-2; J gene: TRBJ1-1; CDR3 protein: ASSLFTGTARGTEAF
clone size: -; CDR3 length: 12; V gene: TRBV12-3/TRBV12-4; J gene: TRBJ2-7; CDR3 protein: ASAKREGLYEQY
clone size: -; CDR3 length: 12; V gene: TRBV3-1; J gene: TRBJ1-1; CDR3 protein: ASSQMSGNTEAF
clone size: -; CDR3 length: 17; V gene: TRBV28; J gene: TRBJ2-7; CDR3 protein: ASSFPFMRGQSYSYEQY
clone size: -; CDR3 length: 11; V gene: TRBV28; J gene: TRBJ2-1; CDR3 protein: ANNRVLHNEQF
clone size: -; CDR3 length: 13; V gene: TRBV20-1; J gene: TRBJ2-7; CDR3 protein: SARDTYGDSYEQY
clone size: -; CDR3 length: 12; V gene: TRBV6-6; J gene: TRBJ2-3; CDR3 protein: ATGAVGPTDTQY
clone size: many; CDR3 length: 12; V gene: TRBV20-1; J gene: TRBJ2-5; CDR3 protein: SAPGDPVGETQY
clone size: -; CDR3 length: 9; V gene: TRBV7-2; J gene: TRBJ2-5; CDR3 protein: ASSSGLALY
clone size: -; CDR3 length: 12; V gene: TRBV7-9; J gene: TRBJ1-5; CDR3 protein: ASSLVGSGQPQH
clone size: -; CDR3 length: 11; V gene: TRBV18; J gene: TRBJ1-3; CDR3 protein: ASSHGGGNTIY
clone size: -; CDR3 length: 14; V gene: TRBV5-1; J gene: TRBJ2-3; CDR3 protein: ASSLTGTGFTDTQY
clone size: -; CDR3 length: 14; V gene: TRBV12-3/TRBV12-4; J gene: TRBJ1-5; CDR3 protein: ASSLRGGSDNQPQH
clone size: many; CDR3 length: 10; V gene: TRBV7-9; J gene: TRBJ1-6; CDR3 protein: ASSPAGSPLH
clone size: -; CDR3 length: 13; V gene: TRBV29-1; J gene: TRBJ2-1; CDR3 protein: SVEDHRLGYNEQF
clone size: -; CDR3 length: 12; V gene: TRBV6-1; J gene: TRBJ2-5; CDR3 protein: ASSDNWGRETQY
clone size: once; CDR3 length: 13; V gene: TRBV6-5; J gene: TRBJ2-2; CDR3 protein: ASRVDRRNTGELF
clone size: -; CDR3 length: 14; V gene: TRBV20-1; J gene: TRBJ2-1; CDR3 protein: SARDSLSGGLNEQF
clone size: few; CDR3 length: 12; V gene: TRBV9; J gene: TRBJ1-6; CDR3 protein: ASSPLGQESPLH
clone size: -; CDR3 length: 13; V gene: TRBV7-9; J gene: TRBJ2-1; CDR3 protein: ASSAPSGRASEQF
clone size: -; CDR3 length: 12; V gene: TRBV28; J gene: TRBJ2-5; CDR3 protein: ASSPKLWGMKQY
clone size: -; CDR3 length: 13; V gene: TRBV4-1; J gene: TRBJ2-7; CDR3 protein: ASSQSMTGSYEQY
clone size: -; CDR3 length: 13; V gene: TRBV5-1; J gene: TRBJ2-7; CDR3 protein: ASSLEQGADYEQY
clone size: -; CDR3 length: 14; V gene: TRBV29-1; J gene: TRBJ1-2; CDR3 protein: SVVPRLDRPSYGYT
clone size: -; CDR3 length: 13; V gene: TRBV9; J gene: TRBJ1-1; CDR3 protein: ASSGFSGTNTEAF
clone size: -; CDR3 length: 13; V gene: TRBV4-1; J gene: TRBJ2-3; CDR3 protein: ASSQEGGFGDTQY
clone size: many; CDR3 length: 13; V gene: TRBV30; J gene: TRBJ1-5; CDR3 protein: AWSDGAYSNQPQH
clone size: -; CDR3 length: 11; V gene: TRBV24-1; J gene: TRBJ1-5; CDR3 protein: ATSDRANRPQH
clone size: many; CDR3 length: 12; V gene: TRBV10-3; J gene: TRBJ2-7; CDR3 protein: AISTGLAGDEQY
clone size: -; CDR3 length: 12; V gene: TRBV6-2/TRBV6-3; J gene: TRBJ2-3; CDR3 protein: ASEPGLRTDTQY